Reported below is one T cell receptor beta chain. The antigen is not known. The data derive from a study of cytomegalovirus exposure and HLA in healthy donors. V lost 6 bases, J lost 6 bases, and 13 bases stayed unmatched. The CDR3 runs to 18 residues. Per the germline V gene, CDR1 is SEHNR and CDR2 is FQNEAQ (reference sequence). Notes on the study in general: Presence/absence analyses treated sequencing depth as roughly uniform across donors. Reportedly, TCR beta sequences accurately predicted HLA-A and HLA-B alleles in most subjects. Several of the most significant clusters appeared, in a later analysis, to be linked to common viral pathogens.

Despite likely unrecorded immune exposures, the donors were nominally healthy at the time of sampling. The study ran its PCR with 60 Vbeta and 13 Jbeta primers. The repertoire was sequenced with immunoSEQ multiplex PCR; TCRdb's copy has only in-frame clones and lacks some. Seen here are approximately 150,000 clones, around 79% observed once, and the top ten hold approximately 2.9%. Sequenced input: PBMCs. V gene TRBV7-9 combines with J gene TRBJ2-2, with 13 bases matching TRBD2. The TCR originated in a middle-aged woman in good health and CMV-seropositive. The CDR3 sequence: CASSRVTGTSGISGELFF. CDR3 nucleotides: TGTGCCAGCAGTCGTGTAACCGGGACTAGCGGGATTTCCGGGGAGCTGTTTTTT.